The T cell receptor (beta chain) described here comes from a study of T-cell reconstitution after alpha-beta-depleted transplantation in children (dated by TCRdb to about 2016). At the level of the whole study: Using TCR repertoire profiling, the study quantitatively followed how T-cell immune reconstitution unfolded in children after TCRalphabeta/CD19-depleted allogeneic hematopoietic cell transplantation.

Library preparation used PCR. Instrument used: Illumina HiSeq 2500. TCR libraries were prepared with molecular barcoding, using unique molecular identifiers to normalize TCRbeta repertoire quantification. In TCRdb, the public reads were trimmed at Q25 with fastp and aligned with MiXCR, with productive beta chains retained. Each record represents a unique CDR3 protein, reported with the most common genes and DNA among its rows. The sample table records hundreds of thousands of distinct CDR3 sequences; about 15% of these occur just once. The ten top clones hold roughly 5% of the sample. This clonotype showed up many times. The antigen it binds to is not known. No much larger clonotype is one base removed from it; base qualities were not supplied. The treatment or condition label on this specimen signifies: allogeneic hematopoietic cell transplantation with graft depleted of TCRalphabeta T cells and CD19 B cells. TCRalphabeta/CD19-depleted allogeneic hematopoietic cell grafts were given to the transplant recipients, all of whom were children.

From its cysteine to its phenylalanine, the CDR3 spans 14 amino acids. The DNA shown is the 42-base CDR3, in frame from base 1. The germline V gene supplies CDR1 MNHEY and CDR2 SVGAGI. V loses 0 bases of germline sequence and J loses 3 bases, and the interval between the two ends is 9 bases. Summary of the overall study and its limitations: Apparently early alphabetaT-cell count recovery about two months after transplant reportedly relied on only several hundred rapidly expanded clones derived from non-depleted graft cells. In some patients, the high TCRbeta diversity seen at day 60 was put down to recipient T cells and intrathymic progenitors that had survived conditioning. Over subsequent months, a decline in hyperexpanded clone frequencies was noted, and after one year, T-cell counts and TCRbeta diversity were mostly ascribed to newly produced T cells.

The chain is encoded by TRBV6-5 joined to TRBJ2-7; the D gene identity is not certain. Sequences were derived from PBMCs, mostly from graft donor cells, sampled 360 days after TCRalphabeta/CD19-depleted stem cell transplant. This receptor was obtained from a male patient between 10 and 17 years old who had a stem cell transplant for acute lymphoblastic leukemia, so the T cells may come from the graft donor. Read as DNA, the sequence is TGTGCCAGCAGTTACTCGCCGGGTCGCTACGAGCAGTACTTC. The resulting protein is CASSYSPGRYEQYF.